This entry lists 12 T cell receptor beta chains sequenced from one sample in a study of blood T cell repertoires in COVID-19. The table came from immunoSEQ multiplex PCR; TCRdb's copy has only in-frame clones and leaves some out. The sample contains about 110,000 clones, around 92% of which appear only once. Sequenced material: peripheral blood. The receptors come from a man aged 35 to 55 with active or convalescent COVID-19.

The rearrangement links TRBV6-5 to TRBJ2-1; 15 bases are a match to TRBD2. Looked up from germline, CDR1 is MNHEY and CDR2 is SVGAGI. CDR3 length: 14 residues. With V trimmed by 11 bases and J by 10 bases, 9 bases remained unmatched. CDR3 DNA sequence: TGTGCCGGGCACGGGACTAGCGGGAGGCAGGAGCAGTTCTTC. Its translation is CAGHGTSGRQEQFF.

This chain links TRBV18 with TRBJ2-2; the match to TRBD2 covers 8 bases. The CDR3 extends over 18 amino acids. The trim removed 3 bases at V and 5 bases at J, leaving 14 bases unmatched. The germline CDR1 and CDR2 sequences are KGHSH and LQKENI. The CDR3 coding sequence is TGTGCCAGCTCACCCAGGACTAGCTCTGCAATTGGAACCGGGGAGCTGTTTTTT. It translates to CASSPRTSSAIGTGELFF.

This clone has a handful of counts. This rearrangement joins TRBV24-1 to TRBJ2-1, with D possibly TRBD1 on 6 matching bases. Germline V CDR1 and CDR2: KGHDR, SFDVKD. Trimming pared 6 bases from V and 0 bases from J, leaving 14 bases between. The CDR3 runs to 16 residues. CDR3 in DNA: TGTGCCACCAGTCAGGGGAGTCTCTACTCCTACAATGAGCAGTTCTTC. Translating it yields CATSQGSLYSYNEQFF.

The V call is TRBV5-1, the J call TRBJ2-1; 8 positions agree with TRBD2. Germline V gives CDR1 SGHRS, CDR2 YFSETQ. Trimming at V came to 0 bases and at J to 4 bases, leaving 9 bases not matched to a gene. The CDR3 runs 17 residues. CDR3 loop: CASSLDLLAGLYNEQFF. As DNA, the CDR3 is TGCGCCAGCAGCTTGGACCTTCTAGCGGGCCTTTACAATGAGCAGTTCTTC.

This chain uses TRBV7-2 with TRBJ2-1; D perhaps matches TRBD2 (5 bases). Germline V gene data show CDR1 as SGHTA and CDR2 as FQGNSA. Trimming took off 3 bases at V and 7 bases at J, with 13 bases between the two ends. This CDR3 has 14 residues. CDR3 sequence: CASSFSPRGNEQFF. Here the CDR3 DNA reads TGTGCCAGCAGCTTCTCCCCTCGAGGGAATGAGCAGTTCTTC.

The gene calls are TRBV6-1 and TRBJ1-5; D is possibly TRBD1 (5 bases). V lost 3 bases and J lost 1, with 10 bases in between. Germline loops: CDR1 MNHNS, CDR2 SASEGT. This CDR3 contains 15 residues. The CDR3 protein is CASSEGGWSNQPQHF. In DNA form, the CDR3 reads TGTGCCAGCAGTGAGGGGGGATGGAGCAATCAGCCCCAGCATTTT.

The V and J genes are TRBV9 and TRBJ1-6, with 7 nucleotides matching TRBD1. CDR3 length: 15 residues. The germline gives CDR1 SGDLS, CDR2 YYNGEE. Trimming at V came to 3 bases and at J to 0 bases, leaving 0 bases not matched to a gene. CDR3 in DNA: TGTGCCAGCAGCGCAGGGGGCTCCTATAATTCACCCCTCCACTTT. Translation gives CASSAGGSYNSPLHF.

The chain joins TRBV28 to TRBJ1-4; D is perhaps TRBD1 (5 bases). Trimming took 10 bases from V and 8 from J, leaving 20 bases between them. Germline V gene data show CDR1 as MDHEN and CDR2 as SYDVKM. The CDR3 is made up of 14 amino acids. In DNA, the CDR3 is TGTGCCATTCATACGGGCCTTCGGGGGGAAAAACTGTTTTTT. Translated, it gives CAIHTGLRGEKLFF.

V gene TRBV20-1 combines with J gene TRBJ2-1; D is ambiguous. V was shortened by 4 bases and J by 10 bases, with 8 bases between the two germline ends. This CDR3 is built from 10 residues. Germline CDR1 is DFQATT and CDR2 is SNEGSKA (reference sequence). The CDR3 DNA is TGCAGTGCTATCTTCGTGGAGCAGTTCTTC. Residues: CSAIFVEQFF.

The genes are TRBV7-6 and TRBJ2-7; the D is unclear. The CDR3 is 12 residues long. The V and J ends lost 2 bases and 3 bases respectively, with 5 bases between them. CDR1 and CDR2 (germline): SGHVS, FNYEAQ. For the CDR3, the DNA is TGTGCCAGCAGCTTATCAGGCTACGAGCAGTACTTC. This gives the protein CASSLSGYEQYF.

This clone has only one observation. This CDR3 is CASSGGTSGSGYNEQFF. The CDR3 DNA follows: TGTGCCAGCAGTGGAGGGACTAGCGGGAGCGGGTACAATGAGCAGTTCTTC. The chain uses TRBV6-4 and TRBJ2-1; the match to TRBD2 covers 14 bases. The CDR3 extends over 17 amino acids. Per the germline V gene, CDR1 is MRHNA and CDR2 is SNTAGT. After removal of 4 bases from V and 4 bases from J, the junction contained 6 bases not matched to a gene.

The chain uses TRBV29-1 and TRBJ1-1, with 8 nucleotides matching TRBD1. The CDR3 spans 13 residues. V lost 7 bases, J lost 4 bases, and 8 bases stayed unmatched. CDR1 SQVTM and CDR2 ANQGSEA come from the germline V gene. The CDR3 loop reads CSAPGGEGTEAFF. For the CDR3, the DNA is TGCAGCGCTCCAGGGGGCGAGGGCACTGAAGCTTTCTTT. The variable domain in full, completed from reference TRBV29-1 and TRBJ1-1, reads SAVISQKPSRDICQRGTSLTIQCQVDSQVTMMFWYRQQPGQSLTLIATANQGSEATYESGFVIDKFPISRPNLTFSTLTVSNMSPEDSSIYLCSAPGGEGTEAFFGQGTRLTVV.